This entry lists 31 T cell receptor beta chains sequenced from one sample in a study of blood T cell repertoires in COVID-19. TCRdb's table, derived via immunoSEQ multiplex PCR, lists solely in-frame clones and lacks some. The sample has fewer than 250,000 clones, over 70% seen once. Sequencing was done on a sample of PBMCs or T cells enriched from blood (not recorded which). These receptors originate from a young woman who had been exposed to COVID-19.

The gene calls are TRBV9 and TRBJ2-5, with 7 bases matching TRBD1. J gave up 4 bases and V 0 bases, and 6 bases lay outside the gene matches. The length of the CDR3 is 15 residues. Germline CDR1 and CDR2: SGDLS and YYNGEE. The CDR3 loop is CASSVGGGLLETQYF. The DNA of the CDR3 is TGTGCCAGCAGCGTAGGAGGGGGCCTATTAGAGACCCAGTACTTC.

The chain has TRBV19 and TRBJ1-4, with 10 positions matching TRBD1. This CDR3 contains 14 residues. Losses at the gene ends were 3 bases for V and 6 bases for J; bases not matched to a gene: 1. Germline V gene data show CDR1 as LNHDA and CDR2 as SQIVND (reference sequence). CDR3: CASSIGQGDEKLFF. DNA for the CDR3: TGTGCCAGTAGTATTGGACAGGGGGATGAAAAACTGTTTTTT.

This clone was seen a single time. The J gene is TRBJ2-7, the V gene TRBV5-6, with D uncertain. Germline V lookup: CDR1 SGHDT, CDR2 YYEEEE. The CDR3 contains 13 residues. Trimming removed 2 bases from V and 0 bases from J, with 6 bases in between. The DNA of the CDR3 is TGTGCCAGCAGCTTATCGGTCTCCTACGAGCAGTACTTC. As protein: CASSLSVSYEQYF.

The chain uses TRBV6-5 and TRBJ1-1; maybe TRBD1 (6 bases). Trimming stripped 6 bases from V and 6 bases from J, with 14 bases between. CDR1 and CDR2 from the germline V gene are MNHEY and SVGAGI. This CDR3 contains 13 residues. CDR3 coding DNA: TGTGCCAGCAGACAGGGAGGGGTGGCTGAAGCTTTCTTT. Translating gives CASRQGGVAEAFF.

The chain has TRBV6-4 and TRBJ2-2, with 7 positions matching TRBD1. This CDR3 spans 14 amino acids. Germline V gene data show CDR1 as MRHNA and CDR2 as SNTAGT. Trimming took 6 bases from V and 4 from J; bases not matched to a gene: 5. The CDR3 DNA reads TGTGCCAGCAGAATGGGGACAGCCACCGGGGAGCTGTTTTTT. Encoded protein: CASRMGTATGELFF.

This rearrangement joins TRBV27 to TRBJ2-6, with TRBD1 as a possible D gene (6 bases). CDR3 length: 18 amino acids. Per the germline V gene, CDR1 is MNHEY and CDR2 is SMNVEV (reference sequence). Trimming took 3 bases from V and 5 from J, leaving 20 bases between them. The CDR3 spells CASSFLEGVFSRANVLTF. For the CDR3, the DNA is TGTGCCAGCAGTTTCCTAGAGGGGGTTTTCAGTCGGGCCAACGTCCTGACTTTC.

The chain recombines TRBV5-1 with TRBJ2-4, with 11 positions matching TRBD2. V shed 3 bases and J 2 bases; nucleotides not matched to a gene: 13. Germline V gene lookup returns CDR1 SGHRS and CDR2 YFSETQ. There are 19 residues in the CDR3. CDR3: CASSSMTSGIALSKNIQYF. CDR3 nucleotide sequence: TGCGCCAGCAGCTCCATGACTAGCGGGATCGCCTTGTCCAAAAACATTCAGTACTTC. Filled out from reference TRBV5-1 and TRBJ2-4, the complete variable domain reads KAGVTQTPRYLIKTRGQQVTLSCSPISGHRSVSWYQQTPGQGLQFLFEYFSETQRNKGNFPGRFSGRQFSNSRSEMNVSTLELGDSALYLCASSSMTSGIALSKNIQYFGAGTRLSVL.

The chain links TRBV18 to TRBJ2-5; 7 bases match TRBD1. V lost 2 bases, J lost 5 bases, and 14 bases stayed unmatched. The CDR3 has 17 residues. Germline V gives CDR1 KGHSH, CDR2 LQKENI. CDR3 sequence reads: CASSPISRGGALETQYF. The CDR3 nucleotides are TGTGCCAGCTCACCAATTTCTAGAGGGGGCGCGTTGGAGACCCAGTACTTC.

This chain connects TRBV6-2 or TRBV6-3 to TRBJ2-5, with 16 nucleotides matching TRBD2. After removal of 2 bases from V and 4 bases from J, the junction contained 1 base not matched to a gene. Germline V gives CDR1 MNHEY, CDR2 SVGEGT. The CDR3 covers 16 residues. The CDR3 protein is CASSYGTSGRGETQYF. Written as DNA, the CDR3 is TGTGCCAGCAGTTACGGGACTAGCGGGAGGGGAGAGACCCAGTACTTC.

V and J are TRBV19 and TRBJ1-1; 10 nucleotides line up with TRBD1. This CDR3 is 13 amino acids long. Germline V CDR1 and CDR2: LNHDA, SQIVND (reference sequence). After removal of 7 bases from V and 6 bases from J, the junction contained 5 bases not matched to a gene. In DNA, the CDR3 is TGTGCCAGTAAAGACAGGGGGCGAGCTGAAGCTTTCTTT. It yields the protein CASKDRGRAEAFF.

The chain joins TRBV10-1 to TRBJ2-5; possible D gene TRBD2, 5 bases. The CDR3 contains 14 residues. Germline CDR1 is WNHNN and CDR2 is SYGVQD (reference sequence). V was shortened by 3 bases and J by 1 base, with 9 bases between the two germline ends. The CDR3 DNA reads TGCGCCAGCAGTGAAGGACTTCTCCAAGAGACCCAGTACTTC. It codes for CASSEGLLQETQYF.

This sequence joins TRBV11-2 and TRBJ1-2, with 7 bases that match TRBD1. The V and J ends lost 3 bases and 2 bases, in that order; junction bases with no gene match: 3. CDR3 length: 14 amino acids. Germline CDR1 reads SGHAT; CDR2 reads FQNNGV. CDR3 residues: CASSFRGANYGYTF. CDR3 sequence (DNA): TGTGCCAGCAGCTTCAGGGGGGCCAACTATGGCTACACCTTC.

The chain carries TRBV5-6 and TRBJ1-2; D is ambiguous. Germline-derived CDR1 and CDR2 are SGHDT and YYEEEE. Trimming left V 4 bases short and J 8 bases short, with 21 bases between. This CDR3 has 15 residues. CDR3 sequence reads: CASSGDAGKGGGYTF. Written as DNA, the CDR3 is TGTGCCAGCAGCGGGGATGCGGGGAAAGGTGGAGGCTACACCTTC.

The gene calls are TRBV6-1 and TRBJ2-2, with TRBD2 identical over 11 bases. After removal of 4 bases from V and 3 bases from J, the junction contained 10 bases not matched to a gene. Germline V gene data show CDR1 as MNHNS and CDR2 as SASEGT. The CDR3 is 18 residues long. CDR3 amino acids: CASSATGTSGFYTGELFF. In nucleotides, the CDR3 is TGTGCCAGCAGTGCGACCGGGACTAGCGGATTCTACACCGGGGAGCTGTTTTTT.

This clone was seen a few times. This chain joins TRBV4-2 and TRBJ2-4; 8 bases line up with TRBD2. With 0 bases clipped from V and 6 bases from J, the junction kept 10 bases outside the gene matches. Germline V gene sequence: CDR1 LGHNA, CDR2 YNFKEQ. The CDR3 is 17 residues long. The CDR3 region has the DNA TGTGCCAGCAGCCAAGACAGCGGGAGTGGCGGGGGAAACATTCAGTACTTC. Its protein product is CASSQDSGSGGGNIQYF.

The V and J genes are TRBV10-3 and TRBJ1-5, with TRBD1 identical over 8 bases. The germline V gene encodes CDR1 ENHRY and CDR2 SYGVKD. CDR3 length equals 16 residues. The junction had 6 bases not matched to a gene; V was cut back by 3 bases and J by 2 bases. The CDR3, as DNA: TGTGCCATCAGTGACTCGACAGGGGTAGGCAATCAGCCCCAGCATTTT. It specifies CAISDSTGVGNQPQHF.

The J gene is TRBJ2-7, the V gene TRBV2, with D possibly TRBD2 on 6 matching bases. The ends were cut back, 3 bases at V and 7 bases at J, with 13 bases in the middle. This CDR3 comprises 13 residues. CDR1 and CDR2 (germline): SNHLY, FYNNEI. The CDR3: CASSDFRAGEQYF. The CDR3 nucleotides are TGTGCCAGCAGTGATTTCAGGGCGGGAGAGCAGTACTTC.

The table lists this clone with a few counts. The chain links TRBV30 to TRBJ2-7; D ambiguous. Trimming left V 0 bases short and J 6 bases short, with 15 bases between. Germline loops: CDR1 GTSNPN, CDR2 SVGIG (reference sequence). The CDR3 is made up of 14 amino acids. In DNA, the CDR3 is TGTGCCTGGAGTGTCCGAGCATACTCGGGCGAGCAGTACTTC. Translation gives CAWSVRAYSGEQYF.

This chain's CDR3 is CASSSLRDRGFQETQYF. CDR3 DNA sequence: TGTGCCAGCAGCTCGCTCCGGGACAGGGGATTTCAGGAGACCCAGTACTTC. The chain links TRBV13 to TRBJ2-5; 10 bases fit TRBD1. Trimming took 4 bases from V and 5 from J; bases not matched to a gene: 13. Germline V gene sequence: CDR1 PRHDT, CDR2 FYEKMQ (reference sequence). The CDR3 is 17 residues long.

The chain carries TRBV20-1 and TRBJ2-1; 13 positions match TRBD2. The CDR3 length is 16 residues. Germline assignment: CDR1 DFQATT and CDR2 SNEGSKA (reference sequence). The trim removed 3 bases at V and 4 bases at J, leaving 6 bases unmatched. CDR3 sequence reads: CSASGGGLAGYNEQFF. DNA of the CDR3: TGCAGTGCTAGTGGTGGGGGACTAGCGGGATACAATGAGCAGTTCTTC.

This clone has only one observation. V usage is TRBV4-1 and J usage is TRBJ1-4, with 8 nucleotides matching TRBD1. The junction had 16 bases not matched to a gene; V was cut back by 5 bases and J by 2 bases. CDR1 MGHRA and CDR2 YSYEKL come from the germline V gene. The CDR3 totals 19 residues. Here the CDR3 DNA reads TGCGCCAGCAGCTCCCCAAGACAGGGGATAATTGGGACTAATGAAAAACTGTTTTTT. Its protein product is CASSSPRQGIIGTNEKLFF.

This rearrangement joins TRBV14 to TRBJ2-5, with 7 positions matching TRBD2. This CDR3 comprises 15 residues. From germline, CDR1 is SGHDN and CDR2 FVKESK. The J segment lost 4 bases and the V segment lost 1 base, leaving 6 bases of the junction unmatched. CDR3 bases: TGTGCCAGCAGCCAAGCGTGGGAGGGCCTAGAGACCCAGTACTTC. As protein: CASSQAWEGLETQYF.

The J gene is TRBJ1-1, the V gene TRBV7-9; tentatively, D is TRBD1 (5 bases). CDR1 and CDR2 (germline): SEHNR, FQNEAQ (reference sequence). V dropped 6 bases and J dropped 4 bases, with 21 bases sitting between them. This CDR3 is built from 16 residues. The CDR3 coding sequence is TGTGCCAGCAGTTCAGGGTGGGGGGTAAAGGGCACTGAAGCTTTCTTT. It specifies CASSSGWGVKGTEAFF. The entire variable domain, with the rest obtained from reference TRBV7-9 and TRBJ1-1, is as follows: DTGVSQNPRHKITKRGQNVTFRCDPISEHNRLYWYRQTLGQGPEFLTYFQNEAQLEKSRLLSDRFSAERPKGSFSTLEIQRTEQGDSAMYLCASSSGWGVKGTEAFFGQGTRLTVV.

This clone was detected a few times. The rearrangement joins TRBV14 to TRBJ1-3, with D unresolved. The CDR3 is 14 residues long. Per the germline V gene, CDR1 is SGHDN and CDR2 is FVKESK. V lost 5 bases, J lost 6 bases, and 14 bases lay in between. CDR3 loop: CASSSNWAPNTIYF. CDR3 in DNA: TGTGCCAGCAGCTCAAATTGGGCTCCAAACACCATATATTTT.

The rearrangement links TRBV7-9 to TRBJ2-3; 10 bases agree with TRBD2. V was pared by 6 bases and J by 3 bases, with 15 bases of the junction left unmatched. The germline V gene has CDR1 SEHNR and CDR2 FQNEAQ (reference sequence). The CDR3 has 18 residues. The CDR3 loop reads CASSPPVAGGLRTDTQYF. The CDR3 DNA follows: TGTGCCAGCAGTCCACCCGTAGCGGGAGGCCTAAGAACAGATACGCAGTATTTT.

J is TRBJ2-7 and V is TRBV4-1; D gene unclear. The CDR3 runs 14 residues. The V gene's germline CDR1 is MGHRA and CDR2 YSYEKL. The germline V and J ends were trimmed by 3 bases and 2 bases, with 11 bases remaining between them. CDR3 in amino acids: CASSQAERAYEQYF. The CDR3 DNA sequence: TGCGCCAGCAGCCAGGCCGAGCGAGCCTACGAGCAGTACTTC.

The genes are TRBV27 and TRBJ1-5; the match to TRBD1 covers 7 bases. Germline trimming cut 6 bases from V and 5 bases from J; bases unmatched to any gene: 4. Per the germline V gene, CDR1 is MNHEY and CDR2 is SMNVEV (reference sequence). This CDR3 is 13 amino acids long. The CDR3 protein is CASRFRGDQPQHF. In DNA form, the CDR3 reads TGTGCCAGCAGGTTCAGGGGGGATCAGCCCCAGCATTTT.

In its sample, this clone was seen a few times. The gene calls are TRBV5-4 and TRBJ1-6; 8 bases map to TRBD1. In germline, CDR1 is SGHNT, CDR2 YYREEE (reference sequence). J gave up 4 bases and V 3 bases, and 6 bases lay outside the gene matches. CDR3 length: 16 amino acids. CDR3 nucleotides: TGTGCCAGCAGCTACGGACAGGGAAATTATAATTCACCCCTCCACTTT. It yields the protein CASSYGQGNYNSPLHF.

The chain employs TRBV9 and TRBJ2-5; D perhaps matches TRBD2 (5 bases). Germline CDR1 SGDLS, CDR2 YYNGEE. Between the trimmed V and J ends, which lost 0 bases and 6 bases, there was a span of 15 bases. The CDR3 covers 15 residues. CDR3 nucleotide sequence: TGTGCCAGCAGCGTAGCGGGTGGGAGCGTACAGACCCAGTACTTC. Residues: CASSVAGGSVQTQYF.

J is TRBJ2-1 and V is TRBV11-2, with TRBD1 matching over 10 bases. The germline V gene encodes CDR1 SGHAT and CDR2 FQNNGV. This CDR3 is 16 amino acids long. Germline trimming cut 3 bases from V and 0 bases from J; bases unmatched to any gene: 2. The CDR3 coding sequence is TGTGCCAGCAGCTTGGGACAGGGGCACTCCTACAATGAGCAGTTCTTC. Its translation is CASSLGQGHSYNEQFF.

The J gene is TRBJ2-2, the V gene TRBV5-6; D call uncertain. Germline V lookup: CDR1 SGHDT, CDR2 YYEEEE. V gave up 4 bases and J gave up 1 base, with 11 bases separating them. The CDR3 loop spans 15 amino acids. The DNA of the CDR3 is TGTGCCAGCAGCCAGCAGGTCATGAACACCGGGGAGCTGTTTTTT. This encodes CASSQQVMNTGELFF.